These 9 T cell receptor beta chains share one sample of origin, sequenced in a study of shared clonotypes between healthy human individuals. Clones were sequenced by immunoSEQ multiplex PCR, and TCRdb holds only the in-frame ones, with some missing. This sample yields approximately 740,000 clones, of which approximately 79% are seen a single time; 1.5% to 2% belongs to the top ten. Sample: memory CD4+ T cells sorted from blood. Subset specified: CD45RA-negative fraction. The receptors were gathered from a woman in her thirties in good health.

CDR3 sequence: CASSPGGGGFTDTQYF. The CDR3 DNA sequence: TGTGCCAGCAGCCCAGGTGGGGGAGGGTTCACAGATACGCAGTATTTT. V and J are TRBV7-2 and TRBJ2-3; the match to TRBD2 covers 7 bases. V was pared by 5 bases and J by 2 bases, with 10 bases of the junction left unmatched. CDR1 and CDR2 from the germline V gene are SGHTA and FQGNSA. The CDR3 runs 16 residues.

In this sample, this clone turned up a few times. The V and J genes are TRBV7-8 and TRBJ2-3; 8 bases agree with TRBD2. J lost 9 bases, V lost 1 base, and 9 bases had no gene match. CDR3 size: 15 residues. Germline values: CDR1 SGHVS, CDR2 FQNEAQ. DNA of the CDR3: TGTGCCAGCAGCTTAGTTGGTTCTAGCGGGTCCACGCAGTATTTT. It translates to CASSLVGSSGSTQYF.

The chain carries TRBV5-1 and TRBJ2-7; 7 bases match TRBD1. This CDR3 region has 14 residues. Per germline, CDR1 SGHRS and CDR2 YFSETQ. V gave up 4 bases and J gave up 5 bases; unmatched junction bases: 9. This CDR3 is CASSAPEGADEQYF. CDR3 DNA sequence: TGCGCCAGCAGCGCGCCTGAGGGGGCCGACGAGCAGTACTTC.

The chain recombines TRBV9 with TRBJ2-3; D may be TRBD2 (6 bases). CDR3 size: 14 residues. Germline loops: CDR1 SGDLS, CDR2 YYNGEE. With 8 bases removed from V and 7 bases from J, the gap between germline ends came to 20 bases. The CDR3 bases are TGTGCCAGTTCCTCTAGCGCCCTTCGGAATACGCAGTATTTT. This sequence encodes CASSSSALRNTQYF.

This clone was detected a few times. Different DNA sequences within this sample yield the same CDR3. The genes are TRBV7-2 and TRBJ2-5, with 14 positions matching TRBD2. The V segment lost 5 bases and the J segment 5 bases; nucleotides outside the gene matches: 7. Germline CDR1 is SGHTA and CDR2 is FQGNSA. The CDR3 contains 16 residues. Here the CDR3 DNA reads TGTGCCAGCAGCCGGGGACTAGCGGGAGCGCGGGAGACCCAGTACTTC. It translates to CASSRGLAGARETQYF. Using reference TRBV7-2 and TRBJ2-5 for the parts outside the CDR3, the full variable domain is GAGVSQSPSNKVTEKGKDVELRCDPISGHTALYWYRQSLGQGLEFLIYFQGNSAPDKSGLPSDRFSAERTGGSVSTLTIQRTQQEDSAVYLCASSRGLAGARETQYFGPGTRLLVL.

The V and J genes are TRBV6-5 and TRBJ2-5; weak D call: TRBD2 (5 bases). The CDR3 consists of 14 residues. Looked up from germline, CDR1 is MNHEY and CDR2 is SVGAGI. V was clipped by 6 bases and J by 5 bases, with 16 bases between them. The DNA for the CDR3 is TGTGCCAGCAGCCGACGCAATCAGCGGGAGACCCAGTACTTC. As protein: CASSRRNQRETQYF.

V usage is TRBV11-2 and J usage is TRBJ2-1; D may be TRBD1 or TRBD2 (5 bases each). Germline values: CDR1 SGHAT, CDR2 FQNNGV. The CDR3 runs 17 residues. Trimming shortened V by 1 base and J by 0 bases, and 13 bases separated the two germline ends. The CDR3 coding sequence is TGTGCCAGCAGCTTAGGGTGGGACCTCAGCTCCTACAATGAGCAGTTCTTC. It yields the protein CASSLGWDLSSYNEQFF. The full variable domain, with the rest looked up from reference TRBV11-2 and TRBJ2-1, is EAGVAQSPRYKIIEKRQSVAFWCNPISGHATLYWYQQILGQGPKLLIQFQNNGVVDDSQLPKDRFSAERLKGVDSTLKIQPAKLEDSAVYLCASSLGWDLSSYNEQFFGPGTRLTVL.

The CDR3 bases are TGCGCCAGCAGCGACAATTACGAGCAGTACTTC. Amino acids: CASSDNYEQYF. This chain links TRBV5-1 with TRBJ2-7; D ambiguous. V was clipped by 4 bases and J by 4 bases, with 6 bases between them. Looked up from germline, CDR1 is SGHRS and CDR2 is YFSETQ. This CDR3 region has 11 residues.

This sequence joins TRBV6-5 and TRBJ2-6, with a weak D call TRBD1 (5 bases). Deletions cut 8 bases from V and 0 bases from J, with 11 bases between. The V gene's germline CDR1 is MNHEY and CDR2 SVGAGI. This CDR3 contains 15 residues. The CDR3 nucleotides read TGTGCCAGCGACAGTGCTAGCTCTGGGGCCAACGTCCTGACTTTC. This sequence encodes CASDSASSGANVLTF.